This T cell receptor (beta chain) is from a study of blood T cell repertoires in COVID-19. About the study: The United States, Italy and Spain supplied acute and convalescent COVID-19 samples. From T cells, B-cell-depleted T cells, or PBMCs came the material, which was cDNA or gDNA.

Original methodology: Reference gene primer amplification gave estimated nucleated cell counts. Sequencing was performed with immunoSEQ multiplex PCR; in TCRdb, only in-frame clones are kept and a portion is missing. That table is the source of V, J and clone size, and D and trimming were worked out from the DNA. The data contain about 230,000 clones, around four fifths of them seen just once; the ten biggest clones take up approximately 2.6%. The CDR3 contains 14 residues. Trimming stripped 7 bases from V and 5 bases from J, with 15 bases between. The V gene's germline CDR1 is MDHEN and CDR2 SYDVKM. This clone was counted once.

The sequence came from a woman aged 70-85 years with active or convalescent COVID-19. The specimen was peripheral blood. The chain has TRBV28 and TRBJ1-5, with D possibly being TRBD1 (6 bases). The CDR3 is CASIGGGRDQPQHF. CDR3 coding DNA: TGTGCCAGCATAGGCGGGGGCCGTGATCAGCCCCAGCATTTT.